Listed below are T cell receptor beta chains from one sample, sequenced in a study of cytomegalovirus exposure and HLA in healthy donors. The protocol was immunoSEQ multiplex PCR, while the TCRdb copy is restricted to in-frame clones and leaves out a portion. This table holds tens of thousands of clones, roughly four fifths found once. Sequencing input: PBMCs. The receptors were sampled from a man aged 50 or older in good health and CMV-seronegative. The CDR3 runs from the conserved cysteine through the conserved F or W.

v_call: TRBV19; j_call: TRBJ2-1; cdr3_length: 14; cdr3_aa: CASRPGGLTNEQFF
v_call: TRBV27; j_call: TRBJ2-5; cdr3_length: 13; cdr3_aa: CASSLAGYETQYF
v_call: TRBV15; j_call: TRBJ1-3; cdr3_length: 16; cdr3_aa: CATSGDTDGPGNTIYF
v_call: TRBV6-6; j_call: TRBJ1-5; cdr3_length: 16; cdr3_aa: CASRTSTGGNSQPQHF
v_call: TRBV19; j_call: TRBJ1-1; cdr3_length: 14; cdr3_aa: CASNPGTGNTEAFF
v_call: TRBV2; j_call: TRBJ2-3; cdr3_length: 19; cdr3_aa: CASSEIDVSGGVSTDTQYF
v_call: TRBV7-6; j_call: TRBJ1-2; cdr3_length: 14; cdr3_aa: CASSLAQGPYGYTF
v_call: TRBV9; j_call: TRBJ2-1; cdr3_length: 15; cdr3_aa: CASSVATGTKDEQFF
v_call: TRBV9; j_call: TRBJ2-3; cdr3_length: 15; cdr3_aa: CASSADRGGMDTQYF
v_call: TRBV2; j_call: TRBJ2-2; cdr3_length: 15; cdr3_aa: CASSVQRGSTGELFF
v_call: TRBV7-6; j_call: TRBJ2-5; cdr3_length: 17; cdr3_aa: CASSPAGDSGDQETQYF
v_call: TRBV6-1; j_call: TRBJ2-7; cdr3_length: 11; cdr3_aa: CASSHMREQYF
v_call: TRBV13; j_call: TRBJ2-2; cdr3_length: 16; cdr3_aa: CASRQNRGPNTGELFF
v_call: TRBV5-1; j_call: TRBJ2-7; cdr3_length: 14; cdr3_aa: CASSIVVQPYEQYF
v_call: TRBV12-1; j_call: TRBJ2-3; cdr3_length: 17; cdr3_aa: CASSFHGGPETIGPQYF
v_call: TRBV6-5; j_call: TRBJ2-2; cdr3_length: 16; cdr3_aa: CASSYSWDRGGGELFF
v_call: TRBV28; j_call: TRBJ1-2; cdr3_length: 14; cdr3_aa: CASIRGADRYGYTF
v_call: TRBV25-1; j_call: TRBJ1-1; cdr3_length: 14; cdr3_aa: CASSESNRGLKAFF
v_call: TRBV27; j_call: TRBJ2-7; cdr3_length: 14; cdr3_aa: CASSPGRGGSEQYF
v_call: TRBV6-5; j_call: TRBJ2-3; cdr3_length: 14; cdr3_aa: CASSTDGGPDTQYF
v_call: TRBV7-3; j_call: TRBJ1-1; cdr3_length: 13; cdr3_aa: CASSLHPASEAFF
v_call: TRBV6-1; j_call: TRBJ1-5; cdr3_length: 14; cdr3_aa: CASSELRASWPQHF
v_call: TRBV7-2; j_call: TRBJ2-5; cdr3_length: 14; cdr3_aa: CASRGAGEQETQYF
v_call: TRBV7-2; j_call: TRBJ2-5; cdr3_length: 17; cdr3_aa: CASSLAVASGGSWGQYF
v_call: TRBV2; j_call: TRBJ1-3; cdr3_length: 18; cdr3_aa: CASLPMGTGKSSGNTIYF
v_call: TRBV10-2; j_call: TRBJ1-1; cdr3_length: 12; cdr3_aa: CASSVRITEAFF
v_call: TRBV11-2; j_call: TRBJ2-2; cdr3_length: 15; cdr3_aa: CASSLVAPQTGELFF
v_call: TRBV6-1; j_call: TRBJ2-1; cdr3_length: 16; cdr3_aa: CASSEDVSGYYNEQFF
v_call: TRBV9; j_call: TRBJ1-1; cdr3_length: 15; cdr3_aa: CASSVDPTGATEAFF
v_call: TRBV29-1; j_call: TRBJ2-7; cdr3_length: 13; cdr3_aa: CSAELDRPNEQYF
v_call: TRBV6-1; j_call: TRBJ1-1; cdr3_length: 15; cdr3_aa: CASIRNRAMNTEAFF
v_call: TRBV30; j_call: TRBJ1-2; cdr3_length: 15; cdr3_aa: CAWSAPGQGTYGYTF
v_call: TRBV6-5; j_call: TRBJ1-5; cdr3_length: 13; cdr3_aa: CASSAGWGQPQHF
v_call: TRBV6-1; j_call: TRBJ2-5; cdr3_length: 15; cdr3_aa: CASSDWGRNVKTQYF
v_call: TRBV27; j_call: TRBJ2-5; cdr3_length: 16; cdr3_aa: CASSLRFTRAAETQYF
v_call: TRBV11-2; j_call: TRBJ2-2; cdr3_length: 15; cdr3_aa: CASSVSTGDNGELFF
v_call: TRBV5-6; j_call: TRBJ1-2; cdr3_length: 13; cdr3_aa: CASRRQGPDGYTF
v_call: TRBV10-3; j_call: TRBJ2-4; cdr3_length: 14; cdr3_aa: CAISPSIAKNIQYF
v_call: TRBV5-1; j_call: TRBJ1-1; cdr3_length: 15; cdr3_aa: CASSPRTGLNTEAFF
v_call: TRBV14; j_call: TRBJ2-5; cdr3_length: 20; cdr3_aa: CASSQEVRMGLAGKQETQYF
v_call: TRBV7-6; j_call: TRBJ2-7; cdr3_length: 17; cdr3_aa: CASSLVASGGAPYEQYF
v_call: TRBV19; j_call: TRBJ2-1; cdr3_length: 14; cdr3_aa: CASRGGGSYNEQFF
v_call: TRBV10-3; j_call: TRBJ1-5; cdr3_length: 16; cdr3_aa: CAISETVAHSNQPQHF
v_call: TRBV25-1; j_call: TRBJ1-1; cdr3_length: 13; cdr3_aa: CASSEGGGKGAFF
v_call: TRBV27; j_call: TRBJ2-7; cdr3_length: 15; cdr3_aa: CASSLTRTGRYEQYF